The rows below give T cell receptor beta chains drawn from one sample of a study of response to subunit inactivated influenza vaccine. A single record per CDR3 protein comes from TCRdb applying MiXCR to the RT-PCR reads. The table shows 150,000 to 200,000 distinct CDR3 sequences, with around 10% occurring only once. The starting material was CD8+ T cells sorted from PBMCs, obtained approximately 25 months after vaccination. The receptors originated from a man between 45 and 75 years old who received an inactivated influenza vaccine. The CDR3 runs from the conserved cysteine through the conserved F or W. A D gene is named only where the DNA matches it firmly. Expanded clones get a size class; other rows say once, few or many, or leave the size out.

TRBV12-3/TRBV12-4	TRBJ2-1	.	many	CASSLGFSGGSESALSYNEQFF	TGTGCCAGCAGTTTAGGATTTTCAGGAGGGAGTGAATCCGCTCTCTCCTACAATGAGCAGTTCTTC
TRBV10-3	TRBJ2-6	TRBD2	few	CAISESLAGLSSGANVLTF	TGTGCCATCAGTGAGTCTTTAGCGGGGCTGAGTTCTGGGGCCAACGTCCTGACTTTC
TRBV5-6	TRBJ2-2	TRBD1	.	CASEGQLTGELFF	TGTGCCAGCGAGGGACAGCTCACCGGGGAGCTGTTTTTT
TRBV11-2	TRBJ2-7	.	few	CASTSMGFEQYF	TGTGCCAGCACCTCAATGGGGTTCGAGCAGTACTTC
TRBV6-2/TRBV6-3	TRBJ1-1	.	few	CASSLGRTEAFF	TGTGCCAGCAGCCTCGGACGTACTGAAGCTTTCTTT
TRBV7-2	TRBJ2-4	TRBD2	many	CASSETSGRAVKYF	TGTGCCAGCAGCGAAACTAGCGGGAGGGCCGTAAAGTACTTC
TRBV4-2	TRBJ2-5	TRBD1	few	CASSPWTGPGEETQYF	TGTGCCAGCAGCCCGTGGACAGGGCCGGGGGAAGAGACCCAGTACTTC
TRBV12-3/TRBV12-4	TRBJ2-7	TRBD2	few	CASSLARLATYEQYF	TGTGCCAGCAGTTTAGCCCGACTAGCGACCTACGAGCAGTACTTC
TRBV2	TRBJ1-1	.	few	CASSATGRTEAFF	TGTGCCAGCAGTGCTACAGGGAGGACTGAAGCTTTCTTT
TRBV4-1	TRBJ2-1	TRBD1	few	CASSQELPDRGYRNEQFF	TGCGCCAGCAGCCAAGAATTGCCGGACAGGGGTTATCGCAATGAGCAGTTCTTC
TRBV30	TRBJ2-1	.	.	CAWSIGTYNEQFF	TGTGCCTGGAGTATCGGGACCTACAATGAGCAGTTCTTC
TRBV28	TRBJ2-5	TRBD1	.	CASRPRDSQETQYF	TGTGCCAGCAGACCCCGGGACAGTCAAGAGACCCAGTACTTC
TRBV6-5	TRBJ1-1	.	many	CASSHLRDIGTEAFF	TGTGCCAGCAGTCACCTCCGGGACATTGGCACTGAAGCTTTCTTT
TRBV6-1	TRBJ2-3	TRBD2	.	CASSPLMRGGLDTQYF	TGTGCCAGCAGTCCTCTGATGCGGGGGGGCCTCGATACGCAGTATTTT
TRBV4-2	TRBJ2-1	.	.	CASRGYNEQFF	TGTGCCAGCAGGGGATACAATGAGCAGTTCTTC
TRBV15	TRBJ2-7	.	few	CATSGRGAAYEQYF	TGTGCCACCAGCGGGAGGGGGGCGGCCTACGAGCAGTACTTC
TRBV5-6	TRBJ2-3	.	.	CASTQGSWADTQYF	TGTGCCAGCACACAGGGAAGTTGGGCAGATACGCAGTATTTT
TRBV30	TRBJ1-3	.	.	CAWSAPFPPNSGNTIYF	TGTGCCTGGAGTGCCCCTTTCCCCCCCAACTCTGGAAACACCATATATTTT
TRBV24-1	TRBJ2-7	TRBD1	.	CATSSGGRFKDEQYF	TGTGCCACCAGCTCAGGGGGCCGTTTTAAAGACGAGCAGTACTTC
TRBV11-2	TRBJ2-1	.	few	CASSWTELSYNEQFF	TGTGCCAGCAGCTGGACAGAACTCTCCTACAATGAGCAGTTCTTC
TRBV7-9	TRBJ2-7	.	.	CASSLGGLAQDEQYF	TGTGCCAGCAGCTTAGGGGGTCTAGCCCAGGACGAGCAGTACTTC
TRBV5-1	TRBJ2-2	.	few	CASFYAPNTGELFF	TGCGCCAGCTTCTATGCTCCCAACACCGGGGAGCTGTTTTTT
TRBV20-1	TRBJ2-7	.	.	CSARDLVSATYEQYF	TGCAGTGCTAGAGATTTGGTTAGCGCGACCTACGAGCAGTACTTC
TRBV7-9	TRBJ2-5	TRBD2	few	CASSRPSSGKETQYF	TGTGCCAGCAGCCGACCCTCTAGCGGGAAAGAGACCCAGTACTTC
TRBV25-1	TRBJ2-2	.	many	CASSDLQGGGTGELFF	TGTGCCAGCAGTGACCTACAGGGCGGGGGCACCGGGGAGCTGTTTTTT
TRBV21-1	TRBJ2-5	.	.	CASSKDPLAGGPRGETQYF	TGTGCCAGCAGCAAAGACCCCCTAGCGGGAGGGCCGAGAGGGGAGACCCAGTACTTC
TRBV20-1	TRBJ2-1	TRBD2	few	CSARGLIAGVIHNEQFF	TGCAGTGCTAGAGGCTTAATAGCGGGAGTGATACACAATGAGCAGTTCTTC
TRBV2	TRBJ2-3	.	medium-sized	CASSEARELARF	TGTGCCAGCAGTGAAGCTCGGGAACTAGCCCGTTTT
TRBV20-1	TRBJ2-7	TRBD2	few	CSALSGRSEYEQYF	TGCAGTGCTCTTAGCGGGAGAAGCGAGTACGAGCAGTACTTC
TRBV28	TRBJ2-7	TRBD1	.	CASRPGTGAFYEQYF	TGTGCCAGCAGGCCCGGGACAGGGGCTTTCTACGAGCAGTACTTC
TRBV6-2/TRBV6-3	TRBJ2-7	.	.	CASGTLHEQYF	TGTGCCAGCGGTACGTTGCACGAGCAGTACTTC
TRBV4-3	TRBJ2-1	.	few	CASSQDGGVAYNEQFF	TGCGCCAGCAGCCAAGACGGAGGGGTTGCCTACAATGAGCAGTTCTTC
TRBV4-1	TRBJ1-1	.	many	CASSHAGITEAFF	TGCGCCAGCAGCCACGCAGGGATTACTGAAGCTTTCTTT
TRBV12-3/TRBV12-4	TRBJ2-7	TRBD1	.	CASSLQDRAYEQYF	TGTGCCAGCAGTTTGCAGGACAGGGCCTACGAGCAGTACTTC
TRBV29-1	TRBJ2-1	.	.	CSLRSLAMNEQFF	TGCAGCTTGAGAAGTCTAGCGATGAATGAGCAGTTCTTC
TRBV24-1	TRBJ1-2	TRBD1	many	CATSEQGWRFTF	TGTGCCACCAGTGAACAGGGGTGGAGGTTCACCTTC
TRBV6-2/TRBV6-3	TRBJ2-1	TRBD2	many	CASSVGLAGGNGQFF	TGTGCCAGCAGTGTCGGACTAGCGGGAGGCAATGGGCAGTTCTTC
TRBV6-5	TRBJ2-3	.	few	CASSYSGTGSDTDTQYF	TGTGCCAGCAGTTACTCGGGTACAGGGAGCGACACAGATACGCAGTATTTT
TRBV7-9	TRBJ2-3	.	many	CASSSPLLTDTQYF	TGTGCCAGCAGCTCCCCCCTCCTCACAGATACGCAGTATTTT
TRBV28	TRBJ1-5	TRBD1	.	CASSLLGQGIQPQHF	TGTGCCAGCAGTTTATTGGGACAGGGGATACAGCCCCAGCATTTT
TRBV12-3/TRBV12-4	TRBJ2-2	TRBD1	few	CASSAGQGLFF	TGTGCCAGCAGCGCGGGACAGGGCCTGTTTTTT
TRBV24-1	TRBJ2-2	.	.	CATSVNGELFF	TGTGCCACCAGTGTTAACGGGGAGCTGTTTTTT